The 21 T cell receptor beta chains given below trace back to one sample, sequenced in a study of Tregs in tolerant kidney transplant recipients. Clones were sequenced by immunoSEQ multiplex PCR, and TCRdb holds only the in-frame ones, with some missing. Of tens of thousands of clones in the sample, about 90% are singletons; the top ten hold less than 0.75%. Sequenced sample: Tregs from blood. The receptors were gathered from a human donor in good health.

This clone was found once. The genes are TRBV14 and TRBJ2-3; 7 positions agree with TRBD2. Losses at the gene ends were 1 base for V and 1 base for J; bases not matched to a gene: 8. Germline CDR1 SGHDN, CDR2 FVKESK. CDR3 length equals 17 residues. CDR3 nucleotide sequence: TGTGCCAGCAGCCAAGTGCATAGCGGGTTGGGCACAGATACGCAGTATTTT. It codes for CASSQVHSGLGTDTQYF.

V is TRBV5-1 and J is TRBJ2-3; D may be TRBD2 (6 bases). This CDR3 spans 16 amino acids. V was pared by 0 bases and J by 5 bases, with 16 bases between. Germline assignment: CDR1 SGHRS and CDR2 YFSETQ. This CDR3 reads CASSLGAPEGGDTQYF. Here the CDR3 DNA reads TGCGCCAGCAGCTTGGGGGCGCCGGAGGGTGGAGATACGCAGTATTTT. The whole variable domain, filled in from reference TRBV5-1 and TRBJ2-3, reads KAGVTQTPRYLIKTRGQQVTLSCSPISGHRSVSWYQQTPGQGLQFLFEYFSETQRNKGNFPGRFSGRQFSNSRSEMNVSTLELGDSALYLCASSLGAPEGGDTQYFGPGTRLTVL.

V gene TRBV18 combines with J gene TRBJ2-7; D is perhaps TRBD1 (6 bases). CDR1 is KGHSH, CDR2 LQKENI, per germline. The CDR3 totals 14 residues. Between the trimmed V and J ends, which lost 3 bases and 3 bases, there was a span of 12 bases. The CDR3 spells CASSPMRQVYEQYF. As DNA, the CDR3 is TGTGCCAGCTCACCGATGAGACAGGTCTACGAGCAGTACTTC. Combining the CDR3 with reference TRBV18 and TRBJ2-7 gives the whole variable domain NAGVMQNPRHLVRRRGQEARLRCSPMKGHSHVYWYRQLPEEGLKFMVYLQKENIIDESGMPKERFSAEFPKEGPSILRIQQVVRGDSAAYFCASSPMRQVYEQYFGPGTRLTVT.

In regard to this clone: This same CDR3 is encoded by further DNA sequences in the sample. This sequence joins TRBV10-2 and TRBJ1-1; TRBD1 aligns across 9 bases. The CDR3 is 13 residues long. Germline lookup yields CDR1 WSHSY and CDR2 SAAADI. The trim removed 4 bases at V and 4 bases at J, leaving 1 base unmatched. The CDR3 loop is CASSVTGGTEAFF. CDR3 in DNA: TGCGCCAGCAGTGTGACAGGGGGCACTGAAGCTTTCTTT.

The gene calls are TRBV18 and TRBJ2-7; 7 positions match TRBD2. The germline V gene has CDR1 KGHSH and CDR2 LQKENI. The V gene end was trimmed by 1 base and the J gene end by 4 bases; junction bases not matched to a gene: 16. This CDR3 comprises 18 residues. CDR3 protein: CASSPRSPAGVSVYEQYF. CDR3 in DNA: TGTGCCAGCTCACCACGGTCCCCTGCGGGAGTATCCGTATACGAGCAGTACTTC.

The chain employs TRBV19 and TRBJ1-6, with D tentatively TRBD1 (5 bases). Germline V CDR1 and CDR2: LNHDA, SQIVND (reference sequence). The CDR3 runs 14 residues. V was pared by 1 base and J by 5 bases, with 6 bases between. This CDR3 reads CASSIGGNNSPLHF. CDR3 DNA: TGTGCCAGTAGTATAGGGGGGAATAATTCACCCCTCCACTTT.

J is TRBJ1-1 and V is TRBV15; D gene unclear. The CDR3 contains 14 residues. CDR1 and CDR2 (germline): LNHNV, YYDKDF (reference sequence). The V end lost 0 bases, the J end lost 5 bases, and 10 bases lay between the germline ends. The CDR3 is CATSRDAGGTEAFF. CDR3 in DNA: TGTGCCACCAGCAGAGATGCGGGCGGGACTGAAGCTTTCTTT.

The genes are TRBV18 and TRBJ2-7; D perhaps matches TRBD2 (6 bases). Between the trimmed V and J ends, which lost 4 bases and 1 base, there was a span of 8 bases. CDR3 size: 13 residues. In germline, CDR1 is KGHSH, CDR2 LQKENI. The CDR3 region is CASSLTSSYEQYF. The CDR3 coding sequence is TGTGCCAGCTCACTGACTAGTTCCTACGAGCAGTACTTC.

The CDR3 DNA reads as TGCGCCAGCAGCCAGGGAGGGACAGGAGTAAATTCACCCCTCCACTTT. Translating gives CASSQGGTGVNSPLHF. The gene calls are TRBV4-1 and TRBJ1-6; 8 positions agree with TRBD1. The trim removed 3 bases at V and 7 bases at J, leaving 8 bases unmatched. Germline V lookup: CDR1 MGHRA, CDR2 YSYEKL. The CDR3 sequence is 16 residues long.

The CDR3 sequence is CASSYSTGTGVHEQYF. The CDR3 coding sequence is TGCGCCAGCAGCTACTCTACCGGGACAGGGGTCCACGAGCAGTACTTC. This rearrangement joins TRBV5-1 to TRBJ2-7; 10 bases line up with TRBD1. CDR1 is SGHRS and CDR2 is YFSETQ in the germline V gene. The junction had 11 bases not matched to a gene; V was cut back by 3 bases and J by 5 bases. The CDR3 contains 16 residues.

CDR3 coding DNA: TGTGCCAGCATTGAAGGGGGGTCCAACTATGGCTACACCTTC. This sequence encodes CASIEGGSNYGYTF. The V call is TRBV7-9, the J call TRBJ1-2, with D possibly being TRBD1 (6 bases). Germline lookup yields CDR1 SEHNR and CDR2 FQNEAQ (reference sequence). This CDR3 region has 14 residues. V lost 7 bases to trimming and J lost 2 bases, with 14 bases between them.

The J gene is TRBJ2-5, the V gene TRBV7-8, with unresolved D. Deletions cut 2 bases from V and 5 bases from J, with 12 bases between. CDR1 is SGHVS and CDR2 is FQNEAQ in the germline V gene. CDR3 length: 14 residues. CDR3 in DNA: TGTGCCAGCAGCTTACCTCAGCGAGCGGAGACCCAGTACTTC. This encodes CASSLPQRAETQYF.

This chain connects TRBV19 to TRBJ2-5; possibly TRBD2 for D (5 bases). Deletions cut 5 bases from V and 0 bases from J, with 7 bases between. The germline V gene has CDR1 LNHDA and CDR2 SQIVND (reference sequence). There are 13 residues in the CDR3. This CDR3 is CASSPDYQETQYF. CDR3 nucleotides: TGTGCCAGTAGTCCGGACTACCAAGAGACCCAGTACTTC.

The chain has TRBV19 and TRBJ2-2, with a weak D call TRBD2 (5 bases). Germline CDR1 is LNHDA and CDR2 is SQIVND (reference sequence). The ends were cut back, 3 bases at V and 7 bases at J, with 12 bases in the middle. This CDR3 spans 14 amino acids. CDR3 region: CASSIRSGNGELFF. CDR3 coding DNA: TGTGCCAGTAGTATTAGGTCGGGGAACGGGGAGCTGTTTTTT.

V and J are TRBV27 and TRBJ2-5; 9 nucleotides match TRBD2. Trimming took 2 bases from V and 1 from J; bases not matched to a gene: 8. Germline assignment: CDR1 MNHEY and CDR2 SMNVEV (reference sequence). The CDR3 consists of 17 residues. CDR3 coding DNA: TGTGCCAGCAGTTTAAAAGGTCTAGCGGGGCCCCAAGAGACCCAGTACTTC. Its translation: CASSLKGLAGPQETQYF.

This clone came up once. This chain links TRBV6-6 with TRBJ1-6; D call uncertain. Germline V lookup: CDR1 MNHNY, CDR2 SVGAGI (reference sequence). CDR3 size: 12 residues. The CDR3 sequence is CAGHSHNSPLHF. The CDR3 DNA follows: TGTGCGGGCCACTCTCATAATTCACCCCTCCACTTT.

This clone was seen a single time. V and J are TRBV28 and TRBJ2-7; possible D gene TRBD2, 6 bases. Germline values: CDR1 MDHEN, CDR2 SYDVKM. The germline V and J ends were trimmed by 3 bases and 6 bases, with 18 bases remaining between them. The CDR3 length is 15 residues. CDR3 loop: CASSFGGLSTGEQYF. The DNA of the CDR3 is TGTGCCAGCAGTTTTGGGGGACTTAGTACAGGCGAGCAGTACTTC.

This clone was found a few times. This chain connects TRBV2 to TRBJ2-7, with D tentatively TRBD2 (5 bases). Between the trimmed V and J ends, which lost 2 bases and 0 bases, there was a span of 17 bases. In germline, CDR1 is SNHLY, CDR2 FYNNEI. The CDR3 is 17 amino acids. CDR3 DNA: TGTGCCAGCAGTGAAACCCCTAGCTCCAGAAGCTCCTACGAGCAGTACTTC. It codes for CASSETPSSRSSYEQYF.

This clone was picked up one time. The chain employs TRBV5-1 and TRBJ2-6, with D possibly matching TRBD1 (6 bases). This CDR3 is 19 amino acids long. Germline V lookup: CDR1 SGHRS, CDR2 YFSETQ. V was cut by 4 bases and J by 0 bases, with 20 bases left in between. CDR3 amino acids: CASSVGEFTGYSGANVLTF. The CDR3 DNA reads TGCGCCAGCAGCGTTGGTGAATTTACAGGGTACTCTGGGGCCAACGTCCTGACTTTC.

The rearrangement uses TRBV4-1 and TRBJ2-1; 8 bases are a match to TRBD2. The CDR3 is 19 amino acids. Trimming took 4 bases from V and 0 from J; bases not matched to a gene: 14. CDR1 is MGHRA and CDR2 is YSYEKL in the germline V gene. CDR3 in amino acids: CASSLLVASGTSSYNEQFF. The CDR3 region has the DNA TGCGCCAGCAGCCTCCTTGTCGCGAGCGGGACTAGCTCCTACAATGAGCAGTTCTTC.

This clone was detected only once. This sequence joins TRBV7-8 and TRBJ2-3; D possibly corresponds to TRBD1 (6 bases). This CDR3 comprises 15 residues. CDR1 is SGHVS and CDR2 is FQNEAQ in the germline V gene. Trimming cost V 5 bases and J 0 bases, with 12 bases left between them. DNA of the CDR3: TGTGCCAGCAGCCCGAGTAGGGGGAGCACAGATACGCAGTATTTT. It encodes CASSPSRGSTDTQYF.